The rows below give T cell receptor beta chains drawn from one sample of a study of T cells after somatic rescue of genetic block. Clones were sequenced by immunoSEQ multiplex PCR, and TCRdb holds only the in-frame ones, with some missing. The repertoire consists of 12,000 or so clones, with 78% occurring once and the leading ten covering 8% to 9.5%. The sequenced sample was peripheral blood mononuclear cells (PBMCs). These receptors originate from a boy between 10 and 17 years old. CDR3s include the opening cysteine and the closing phenylalanine or tryptophan. A D gene is named only where the DNA matches it firmly. Not every row has a clone size; where given, it reads once, few, many or a size class.

j_gene,v_gene,abundance,d_gene,CDR3nt,CDR3aa
TRBJ2-7,TRBV27,NA,NA,TGTGCCAGCAGTGCCCAGTCACCTTACGAGCAGTACTTC,CASSAQSPYEQYF
TRBJ1-3,TRBV4-2,few,NA,TGTGCCAGCAGCCAAGCGAGGGGGAGACCCTCTGGAAACACCATATATTTT,CASSQARGRPSGNTIYF
TRBJ2-1,TRBV5-1,NA,TRBD2,TGCGCCAGCAGCCCGAGCGGGGGTAAGGCTTACAATGAGCAGTTCTTC,CASSPSGGKAYNEQFF
TRBJ2-5,TRBV5-6,NA,TRBD2,TGTGCCAGCAGCTTGGTTAGCGGGGGGCGTTGGCAGTACTTC,CASSLVSGGRWQYF
TRBJ2-3,TRBV4-3,NA,NA,TGCGCCAGCAGCCAAGATCAAGGGGGGCCGGGAGATACGCAGTATTTT,CASSQDQGGPGDTQYF
TRBJ2-7,TRBV6-1,NA,TRBD1,TGTGCCTCTTACCAGGGGACAGCACGCTCCTACGAGCAGTACTTC,CASYQGTARSYEQYF
TRBJ2-1,TRBV9,NA,TRBD1,TGTGCCAGCAGCGTCCGGACAGGGGTCAGGGATGAGCAGTTCTTC,CASSVRTGVRDEQFF
TRBJ1-2,TRBV19,NA,NA,TGTGCCAGTACCCCGGGGTGGGGGAGCTATGGCTACACCTTC,CASTPGWGSYGYTF
TRBJ2-3,TRBV7-8,NA,NA,TGTGCCAGCAGCTCCCAGGGGATACTCGCCCCAGATACGCAGTATTTT,CASSSQGILAPDTQYF
TRBJ2-7,TRBV11-2,NA,TRBD2,TGTGCCAGCACGGACCCTAGCGGGGGCTCCTACGAGCAGTACTTC,CASTDPSGGSYEQYF
TRBJ2-3,TRBV4-3,NA,NA,TGCGCCAGCAGCCAAGATTCGAGCACAGATACGCAGTATTTT,CASSQDSSTDTQYF
TRBJ2-5,TRBV5-6,NA,NA,TGTGCCAGCAGCCTGATCCAAGAGACCCAGTACTTC,CASSLIQETQYF
TRBJ1-2,TRBV2,NA,TRBD1,TGTGCCAGCACCGACCGGACAGGCTATGGCTACACCTTC,CASTDRTGYGYTF
TRBJ2-2,TRBV7-6,NA,TRBD1,TGTGCCAGCAGCTTAACAGGGGTGGGGACCGGGGAGCTGTTTTTT,CASSLTGVGTGELFF
TRBJ2-5,TRBV18,NA,NA,TGTGCCGCCGGGGGCACCCAAGAGACCCAGTACTTC,CAAGGTQETQYF
TRBJ2-7,TRBV18,NA,NA,TGTGCCAGCTCACCACAGGGGAGGTACGAGCAGTACTTC,CASSPQGRYEQYF
TRBJ2-3,TRBV10-1,NA,TRBD2,TGCGCCAGCAGTGGAGCGGGGGTAGATATGGATACGCAGTATTTT,CASSGAGVDMDTQYF
TRBJ1-5,TRBV2,NA,TRBD1,TGTGCCAGCAGTTACAGGGGGCCTAGCAATCAGCCCCAGCATTTT,CASSYRGPSNQPQHF
TRBJ1-2,TRBV18,NA,NA,TGTGCCAGCTCACCACGACCCAGAAACTATGGCTACACCTTC,CASSPRPRNYGYTF
TRBJ1-1,TRBV11-1,NA,TRBD1,TGTGCCAGCAGCTTCCTGACAGGGGGGATCGACACTGAAGCTTTCTTT,CASSFLTGGIDTEAFF
TRBJ2-7,TRBV9,few,NA,TGTGCCAGCAGCGTTCGGCCGTACTCCTACGAGCAGTACTTC,CASSVRPYSYEQYF
TRBJ1-2,TRBV27,NA,NA,TGTGCCAGCAGCCTCGGACGGGACTATGGCTACACCTTC,CASSLGRDYGYTF
TRBJ1-5,TRBV5-5,few,NA,TGTGCCAGCAGCCGAGATAGCAATCAGCCCCAGCATTTT,CASSRDSNQPQHF
TRBJ2-7,TRBV19,NA,NA,TGTGCCAGTGCGGCCCGGGGGACCTACGAGCAGTACTTC,CASAARGTYEQYF
TRBJ2-7,TRBV7-4,NA,NA,TGTGCCAGCAGCCATGGCAAAGGGAGCTCCTACGAGCAGTACTTC,CASSHGKGSSYEQYF
TRBJ2-3,TRBV4-1,few,NA,TGCGCCAGCAGCCAAGAGGGGGATACGCAGTATTTT,CASSQEGDTQYF
TRBJ2-1,TRBV25-1,NA,NA,TGTGCCAGCAGAGGGACCGAGATCTACAATGAGCAGTTCTTC,CASRGTEIYNEQFF
TRBJ2-1,TRBV2,NA,NA,TGTGCCAGCAAGGGCGCCTCGAATGAGCAGTTCTTC,CASKGASNEQFF
TRBJ1-4,TRBV6-6,NA,NA,TGTGCCAGCAGTTACTCTAGTGGGGGAGGAGAAAAACTGTTTTTT,CASSYSSGGGEKLFF
TRBJ1-6,TRBV5-1,NA,TRBD1,TGCGCCAGCAGCTTGTTTCGGGGGACAGCCGGATCACCCCTCCACTTT,CASSLFRGTAGSPLHF
TRBJ1-6,TRBV9,NA,NA,TGTGCCAGCGGGGAGACCAATTCACCCCTCCACTTT,CASGETNSPLHF
TRBJ2-3,TRBV27,NA,NA,TGTGCCAGCAGCCCGCGGGGGCTAGCAGAAGTCACAGATACGCAGTATTTT,CASSPRGLAEVTDTQYF
TRBJ1-1,TRBV5-4,NA,NA,TGTGCCAGCAGCTTGACGGACGGGGGATACGGTGAAGCTTTCTTT,CASSLTDGGYGEAFF
TRBJ2-2,TRBV10-3,NA,NA,TGTGCCATCAGTGAGGAAAAGCCTTTATCCGGGGAGCTGTTTTTT,CAISEEKPLSGELFF
TRBJ2-7,TRBV2,NA,NA,TGTGCCAGCAGTGACGGTCGGGATTTAACGGGGGAGCAGTACTTC,CASSDGRDLTGEQYF
TRBJ2-7,TRBV4-3,NA,NA,TGCGCCAGCAGCCGAACGGACAGCTCCTACGAGCAGTACTTC,CASSRTDSSYEQYF
TRBJ1-4,TRBV28,NA,NA,TGTGCCAGCAGCCCCGACACTGCAACTAATGAAAAACTGTTTTTT,CASSPDTATNEKLFF
TRBJ2-5,TRBV2,NA,NA,TGTGCCAGCAGTGTAAAGGAGACCCAGTACTTC,CASSVKETQYF